The 27 T cell receptor beta chains below come from one sample, sequenced in a study of cytomegalovirus exposure and HLA in healthy donors. PCR primers comprised 60 Vbeta and 13 Jbeta primers. Some clones are missing from TCRdb's copy, which holds only in-frame ones; the method was immunoSEQ multiplex PCR. The table has about 120,000 clones, roughly 80% seen once; the top ten hold around 2.2%. The sample consisted of PBMCs. The source is a man younger than 40 in good health and CMV-seronegative.

The V call is TRBV9, the J call TRBJ2-3; 9 bases map to TRBD2. In germline, CDR1 is SGDLS, CDR2 YYNGEE. The CDR3 is 17 amino acids. Germline trimming cut 0 bases from V and 2 bases from J; bases unmatched to any gene: 7. CDR3 sequence: CASSVGLRGGVTDTQYF. CDR3 DNA sequence: TGTGCCAGCAGCGTAGGTCTGCGGGGGGGGGTCACAGATACGCAGTATTTT.

The CDR3 spells CASSPGGGGSNQPQHF. The DNA for the CDR3 is TGTGCCAGCAGCCCAGGTGGGGGGGGTAGCAATCAGCCCCAGCATTTT. The V call is TRBV5-8, the J call TRBJ1-5, with D possibly being TRBD1 (5 bases). Germline lookup yields CDR1 SGHTS and CDR2 YDEGEE. The V and J ends lost 4 bases and 0 bases respectively, with 14 bases between them. The CDR3 has 16 amino acids.

The rearrangement links TRBV28 to TRBJ1-1, with D maybe TRBD1 (6 bases). Germline V CDR1 and CDR2: MDHEN, SYDVKM. The V and J ends lost 5 bases and 4 bases respectively, with 14 bases between them. The CDR3 runs 14 residues. For the CDR3, the DNA is TGTGCCAGCAGTCCTCTAACAGGGTCCACTGAAGCTTTCTTT. The encoded protein is CASSPLTGSTEAFF. Complete variable domain (other parts from reference TRBV28 and TRBJ1-1): DVKVTQSSRYLVKRTGEKVFLECVQDMDHENMFWYRQDPGLGLRLIYFSYDVKMKEKGDIPEGYSVSREKKERFSLILESASTNQTSMYLCASSPLTGSTEAFFGQGTRLTVV.

This clone was seen only a few times. This chain joins TRBV18 and TRBJ1-6; D is unresolved. The V gene's germline CDR1 is KGHSH and CDR2 LQKENI. This CDR3 is 16 amino acids long. V was clipped by 1 base and J by 8 bases, with 15 bases between them. CDR3 DNA sequence: TGTGCCAGCTCACCACAGCTTACGGGTGATGATTCACCCCTCCACTTT. This codes for CASSPQLTGDDSPLHF.

A note on this clone: One junction end disagrees with the germline gene, perhaps due to a read error. The V gene is TRBV23-1, the J gene TRBJ2-2; possible D gene TRBD2, 6 bases. TRBV23-1 is an ORF, with its function uncertain. The length of the CDR3 is 16 residues. CDR3 DNA sequence: TGCGCCAGCAGTCAATCGCAGGGCCGGAACACCGGGGGGCTGTTTTTT. Translated: CASSQSQGRNTGGLFF.

The chain is built from TRBV6-5 and TRBJ1-2, with 8 bases lining up with TRBD1. The CDR3 is 15 amino acids. J lost 1 base, V lost 6 bases, and 7 bases had no gene match. Germline-derived CDR1 and CDR2 are MNHEY and SVGAGI. CDR3 DNA sequence: TGTGCCAGCAGACCAGGGGGCGTGGGTAACTATGGCTACACCTTC. This encodes CASRPGGVGNYGYTF.

V is TRBV28 and J is TRBJ2-5; 7 bases fit TRBD2. The length of the CDR3 is 16 residues. Per the germline V gene, CDR1 is MDHEN and CDR2 is SYDVKM. V shed 6 bases and J 3 bases; nucleotides not matched to a gene: 13. The CDR3 loop reads CASSLPILGGKETQYF. In DNA, the CDR3 is TGTGCCAGCAGCCTTCCTATCCTGGGAGGGAAAGAGACCCAGTACTTC. The full variable domain, with the rest looked up from reference TRBV28 and TRBJ2-5, is DVKVTQSSRYLVKRTGEKVFLECVQDMDHENMFWYRQDPGLGLRLIYFSYDVKMKEKGDIPEGYSVSREKKERFSLILESASTNQTSMYLCASSLPILGGKETQYFGPGTRLLVL.

CDR3 DNA: TGTGCCACCAGCAGAATTCAGGAACCCACAGATACGCAGTATTTT. It yields the protein CATSRIQEPTDTQYF. V and J are TRBV15 and TRBJ2-3; D unresolved. The CDR3 is 15 residues long. V shed 2 bases and J shed 2 bases, with 11 bases lying between them. Germline V gives CDR1 LNHNV, CDR2 YYDKDF (reference sequence).

This clone was counted a few times. The chain recombines TRBV2 with TRBJ2-1; a weak D match, TRBD2 (5 bases). Germline loops: CDR1 SNHLY, CDR2 FYNNEI. Trimming removed 5 bases at V and 4 bases at J, with 15 bases between. The CDR3 sequence is 15 residues long. CDR3 sequence: CASSPSQAGYNEQFF. The CDR3, as DNA: TGTGCCAGCAGTCCCTCTCAGGCGGGTTACAATGAGCAGTTCTTC.

The chain joins TRBV9 to TRBJ2-1, with D possibly being TRBD1 (7 bases). V lost 3 bases and J 6 bases, leaving 19 bases between the germline ends. Germline CDR1 and CDR2: SGDLS and YYNGEE. This CDR3 spans 16 amino acids. The CDR3 DNA reads as TGTGCCAGCAGCGACACTCAGGGGGGACGGCGCAATGAGCAGTTCTTC. This translates into CASSDTQGGRRNEQFF.

This clone was seen once. This chain uses TRBV6-5 with TRBJ1-1; D might be TRBD1 (6 bases). Germline V gene lookup returns CDR1 MNHEY and CDR2 SVGAGI. CDR3 size: 13 residues. The ends were cut back, 7 bases at V and 5 bases at J, with 14 bases in the middle. The DNA of the CDR3 is TGTGCCAGCACCCCTCCCACAGGGACTGAAGCTTTCTTT. It encodes CASTPPTGTEAFF.

The V call is TRBV7-9, the J call TRBJ2-3, with D unclear. The CDR3 has 12 amino acids. The V end lost 4 bases, the J end lost 6 bases, and 8 bases lay between the germline ends. The V gene's germline CDR1 is SEHNR and CDR2 FQNEAQ (reference sequence). For the CDR3, the DNA is TGTGCCAGCAGCTCCTTCAGGGATACGCAGTATTTT. It codes for CASSSFRDTQYF. The whole variable domain, remainder taken from reference TRBV7-9 and TRBJ2-3, is DTGVSQNPRHKITKRGQNVTFRCDPISEHNRLYWYRQTLGQGPEFLTYFQNEAQLEKSRLLSDRFSAERPKGSFSTLEIQRTEQGDSAMYLCASSSFRDTQYFGPGTRLTVL.

V and J are TRBV6-4 and TRBJ2-3, with TRBD1 matching over 10 bases. The CDR3 loop spans 15 amino acids. The V segment lost 6 bases and the J segment 3 bases; nucleotides outside the gene matches: 6. Germline-derived CDR1 and CDR2 are MRHNA and SNTAGT. CDR3 sequence: CASSRDRGGTDTQYF. CDR3 sequence (DNA): TGTGCCAGCAGCCGGGACAGGGGAGGAACAGATACGCAGTATTTT.

This rearrangement joins TRBV27 to TRBJ1-1; 8 bases fit TRBD1. Looked up from germline, CDR1 is MNHEY and CDR2 is SMNVEV (reference sequence). The CDR3 totals 16 residues. Trimming cost V 0 bases and J 6 bases; bases outside gene matches: 9. CDR3 amino acids: CASSLSRTGWMAEAFF. The CDR3 region has the DNA TGTGCCAGCAGTTTATCCCGGACAGGGTGGATGGCTGAAGCTTTCTTT.

The genes are TRBV5-1 and TRBJ2-2; unclear D gene. The CDR3 consists of 15 residues. Germline V CDR1 and CDR2: SGHRS, YFSETQ. V was trimmed by 4 bases and J by 2 bases, leaving 12 bases between them. CDR3 loop: CASSPWMTNTGELFF. The CDR3 DNA follows: TGCGCCAGCAGCCCATGGATGACAAACACCGGGGAGCTGTTTTTT.

The genes are TRBV6-5 and TRBJ1-1; TRBD1 is a possible D gene (6 bases). Deletions cut 8 bases from V and 7 bases from J, with 17 bases between. The CDR3 spans 13 residues. Germline assignment: CDR1 MNHEY and CDR2 SVGAGI. CDR3 nucleotides: TGTGCCAGCGTGCGAATCGGGACAAATGAAGCTTTCTTT. Translation gives CASVRIGTNEAFF.

This clone is a singleton in its sample. The chain has TRBV11-3 and TRBJ2-5; D may be TRBD1 (6 bases). This CDR3 is built from 15 residues. V was clipped by 5 bases and J by 5 bases, with 18 bases between them. The germline V gene encodes CDR1 SGHNT and CDR2 YENEEA. The DNA of the CDR3 is TGTGCCAGCAGCCTATCACAGGGCCGGGGTGAGACCCAGTACTTC. Translation: CASSLSQGRGETQYF. The variable domain in full, with the rest retrieved from reference TRBV11-3 and TRBJ2-5, is EAGVVQSPRYKIIEKKQPVAFWCNPISGHNTLYWYLQNLGQGPELLIRYENEEAVDDSQLPKDRFSAERLKGVDSTLKIQPAELGDSAVYLCASSLSQGRGETQYFGPGTRLLVL.

This clone was seen only once. The chain uses TRBV29-1 and TRBJ2-5; D gene unclear. CDR3 length: 12 amino acids. V lost 6 bases and J lost 0, with 8 bases in between. Germline V gene sequence: CDR1 SQVTM, CDR2 ANQGSEA. The CDR3 sequence is CSVRPDQETQYF. In DNA form, the CDR3 reads TGCAGCGTCCGCCCGGACCAAGAGACCCAGTACTTC.

The rearrangement links TRBV28 to TRBJ1-1; 7 bases map to TRBD1. Unmatched junction bases numbered 9, after V lost 5 bases and J lost 6 bases. Germline V gives CDR1 MDHEN, CDR2 SYDVKM. This CDR3 region has 14 residues. The CDR3 bases are TGTGCCAGCAGTAAGCCAGGACAGGTCTCTGAAGCTTTCTTT. Its translation: CASSKPGQVSEAFF.

The chain is built from TRBV7-2 and TRBJ1-2; D unresolved. V was clipped by 1 base and J by 1 base, with 7 bases between them. This CDR3 has 14 residues. Germline V CDR1 and CDR2: SGHTA, FQGNSA. CDR3 sequence (DNA): TGTGCCAGCAGCTTAGACAGATTTAACTATGGCTACACCTTC. Translating gives CASSLDRFNYGYTF.

This sequence joins TRBV5-5 and TRBJ2-7; TRBD1 agrees at 10 bases. The CDR3 contains 15 residues. Looked up from germline, CDR1 is SGHKS and CDR2 is YYEKEE (reference sequence). The V and J ends lost 1 base and 4 bases, in that order; junction bases with no gene match: 5. CDR3 in amino acids: CASSLSTGGRYEQYF. The CDR3, as DNA: TGTGCCAGCAGCTTGTCGACAGGGGGCCGGTACGAGCAGTACTTC. The full variable domain, with the rest looked up from reference TRBV5-5 and TRBJ2-7, is DAGVTQSPTHLIKTRGQQVTLRCSPISGHKSVSWYQQVLGQGPQFIFQYYEKEERGRGNFPDRFSARQFPNYSSELNVNALLLGDSALYLCASSLSTGGRYEQYFGPGTRLTVT.

V gene TRBV5-4 combines with J gene TRBJ2-3; 13 bases match TRBD2. The CDR3 extends over 17 amino acids. The germline CDR1 and CDR2 sequences are SGHNT and YYREEE (reference sequence). V was pared by 3 bases and J by 2 bases, with 6 bases of the junction left unmatched. This chain's CDR3 is CASSSGLAGSFTDTQYF. DNA for the CDR3: TGTGCCAGCAGCTCGGGACTAGCGGGGAGTTTCACAGATACGCAGTATTTT.

The chain links TRBV30 to TRBJ2-7; TRBD1 might be the D (6 bases). Germline V CDR1 and CDR2: GTSNPN, SVGIG (reference sequence). CDR3 length equals 17 residues. Trimming left V 5 bases short and J 2 bases short, with 25 bases between. The CDR3 region has the DNA TGTGCCTGGGAACTCCAGAACACAGGGAACAATCCCTACGAGCAGTACTTC. It is translated as CAWELQNTGNNPYEQYF. Combining the CDR3 with reference TRBV30 and TRBJ2-7 gives the whole variable domain SQTIHQWPATLVQPVGSPLSLECTVEGTSNPNLYWYRQAAGRGLQLLFYSVGIGQISSEVPQNLSASRPQDRQFILSSKKLLLSDSGFYLCAWELQNTGNNPYEQYFGPGTRLTVT.

The gene calls are TRBV9 and TRBJ2-7; D unclear. The CDR3 has 13 amino acids. The V end was cut by 0 bases, the J end by 7 bases, with 11 bases between. The germline CDR1 and CDR2 sequences are SGDLS and YYNGEE. The CDR3 reads CASSVELGREQYF. The CDR3 DNA reads as TGTGCCAGCAGCGTAGAGCTGGGCCGGGAGCAGTACTTC.

The chain carries TRBV5-1 and TRBJ2-2; D is perhaps TRBD1 (5 bases). The V end lost 0 bases, the J end lost 3 bases, and 9 bases lay between the germline ends. The germline V gene has CDR1 SGHRS and CDR2 YFSETQ. The CDR3 totals 15 residues. CDR3 sequence: CASSLDRPDTGELFF. In DNA, the CDR3 is TGCGCCAGCAGCTTGGACAGGCCGGACACCGGGGAGCTGTTTTTT.

CDR3 amino acids: CASSATSGGSNTGELFF. DNA of the CDR3: TGTGCCAGCAGCGCGACTAGCGGGGGGTCGAACACCGGGGAGCTGTTTTTT. The chain has TRBV9 and TRBJ2-2, with 13 bases lining up with TRBD2. The CDR3 spans 17 residues. Germline V gene data show CDR1 as SGDLS and CDR2 as YYNGEE. Unmatched junction bases numbered 2, after V lost 3 bases and J lost 0 bases.

This chain joins TRBV11-3 and TRBJ1-5, with a weak D call TRBD1 (5 bases). Trimming removed 1 base from V and 5 bases from J, with 15 bases in between. The CDR3 covers 16 residues. Germline V gene sequence: CDR1 SGHNT, CDR2 YENEEA. The CDR3 reads CASSLVPGGGHQPQHF. DNA for the CDR3: TGTGCCAGCAGCTTAGTCCCGGGGGGTGGGCATCAGCCCCAGCATTTT.